This note documents a single T cell receptor beta chain sequence. No antigen is known for it. Isolated per sample were at least 7 million PBMCs. Germline assignment: CDR1 SNHLY and CDR2 FYNNEI. The CDR3 is 13 residues long. V dropped 4 bases and J dropped 12 bases, with 16 bases sitting between them. The data stem from a study of blood T cells in healthy people across ages. About the study: Template switching recovered approximately one barcoded beta molecule for every two T cells.

Study findings and constraints: Long-lived and aged donors differed, with more naive CD4+ cells and higher diversity in the long-lived.

A J-beta primer mix and a sample-barcoded 5' primer were used in a second PCR of roughly 7 to 12 cycles. Researchers report that a template-switch adaptor with 12 random nucleotides tagged each cDNA molecule. TCRdb re-derived calls from the 5' RACE reads in MiXCR, one entry per CDR3 protein. The sample lists some 370,000 distinct CDR3 sequences; roughly half were seen once. This chain links TRBV2 with TRBJ1-5; a weak D match, TRBD1 (5 bases). The sequencing sample was made of blood. The sequence was obtained from a man aged 55 to 70 in good health. CDR3 bases: TGTGCCAGCAGTGGCGGAGTGGGGCTTTACCAGCATTTT. It codes for CASSGGVGLYQHF.